What follows are 5 T cell receptor beta chains derived from one specimen sequenced in a study of T cell repertoires in cytomegalovirus infection. TCRdb passed the reads through MiXCR, listing each CDR3 protein once. The repertoire has 100,000 to 150,000 distinct CDR3 sequences, less than 9.5% of them found once; the top ten carry around 10%. The sample was PBMCs. These receptors all stem from a human donor in good health (CMV status not recorded). Some clones in this sample may be carry-over from other donors' samples.

At least ten counts were recorded for this clonotype. The chain recombines TRBV12-3 or TRBV12-4 with TRBJ1-1; D possibly corresponds to TRBD1 (5 bases). Deletions cut 5 bases from V and 4 bases from J, with 11 bases between. CDR3 length equals 13 residues. CDR3 in amino acids: CASSPMGGTEAFF. The CDR3 DNA reads TGTGCCAGCAGTCCAATGGGGGGCACTGAAGCTTTCTTT.

This clonotype was counted at least ten times. The chain uses TRBV19 and TRBJ1-3, with unresolved D. CDR3 length: 12 amino acids. Trimming removed 3 bases at V and 3 bases at J, with 3 bases between. Germline values: CDR1 LNHDA, CDR2 SQIVND (reference sequence). The CDR3 bases are TGTGCCAGTAGTATGTTTGGAAACACCATATATTTT. Translation gives CASSMFGNTIYF.

This clonotype was counted ten times or more. The rearrangement uses TRBV7-2 and TRBJ2-1; 7 positions agree with TRBD2. Germline values: CDR1 SGHTA, CDR2 FQGNSA. This CDR3 contains 14 residues. J lost 10 bases, V lost 5 bases, and 11 bases had no gene match. The CDR3 region has the DNA TGTGCCAGCAGCGGCCAAAACCGGCGGGGGGAGCAGTTCTTC. Protein sequence: CASSGQNRRGEQFF.

At least ten counts were recorded for this clonotype. For the CDR3, the DNA is TGCGCCAGCAGCACAGGGACCTATGGCTACACCTTC. Its translation is CASSTGTYGYTF. The gene calls are TRBV5-1 and TRBJ1-2; the D gene is possibly TRBD1 (6 bases). V was pared by 4 bases and J by 4 bases, with 8 bases between. The V gene's germline CDR1 is SGHRS and CDR2 YFSETQ. This CDR3 spans 12 amino acids.

This clonotype was recorded at least ten times. This chain connects TRBV7-6 to TRBJ2-5; D ambiguous. The CDR3 is 12 residues long. Germline CDR1 reads SGHVS; CDR2 reads FNYEAQ. The ends were cut back, 5 bases at V and 5 bases at J, with 9 bases in the middle. The CDR3 is CASSPFYETQYF. CDR3 DNA sequence: TGTGCCAGCAGCCCCTTCTACGAGACCCAGTACTTC.